These 30 T cell receptor beta chains came from one sample sequenced in a study of blood T cell repertoires in COVID-19. TCRdb's copy holds only in-frame clones and misses some; the assay was immunoSEQ multiplex PCR. This table has about 110,000 clones, approximately 91% appearing once. Sequenced: peripheral blood. These TCRs come from a woman aged 70-85 years who had recovered from COVID-19.

The chain links TRBV7-8 to TRBJ2-1; 9 positions agree with TRBD2. CDR3 length: 17 residues. With V trimmed by 2 bases and J by 4 bases, 9 bases remained unmatched. Germline CDR1 SGHVS, CDR2 FQNEAQ. This chain's CDR3 is CASSLTPVAGVYNEQFF. The CDR3 DNA sequence: TGTGCCAGCAGCTTAACCCCTGTAGCGGGGGTTTACAATGAGCAGTTCTTC.

The V and J genes are TRBV19 and TRBJ2-3; 12 bases fit TRBD2. Trimming cost V 5 bases and J 0 bases; bases outside gene matches: 6. Looked up from germline, CDR1 is LNHDA and CDR2 is SQIVND (reference sequence). There are 17 residues in the CDR3. The DNA for the CDR3 is TGTGCCAGTAGTGTCTCCGGGACTAGCGGGAGCACAGATACGCAGTATTTT. Residues: CASSVSGTSGSTDTQYF.

This chain links TRBV12-5 with TRBJ2-3, with D possibly TRBD2 on 5 matching bases. Germline values: CDR1 LGHNT, CDR2 FRNRAP. The CDR3 is made up of 15 amino acids. The ends were cut back, 3 bases at V and 1 base at J, with 11 bases in the middle. The CDR3 reads CASGLPEGGTDTQYF. The CDR3 bases are TGTGCTAGTGGTTTACCAGAGGGCGGCACAGATACGCAGTATTTT. The full variable domain, completed using reference TRBV12-5 and TRBJ2-3, is DARVTQTPRHKVTEMGQEVTMRCQPILGHNTVFWYRQTMMQGLELLAYFRNRAPLDDSGMPKDRFSAEMPDATLATLKIQPSEPRDSAVYFCASGLPEGGTDTQYFGPGTRLTVL.

The chain couples TRBV5-1 to TRBJ2-5, with 7 bases identical to TRBD1. Germline CDR1 SGHRS, CDR2 YFSETQ. This CDR3 has 14 residues. Unmatched junction bases numbered 8, after V lost 4 bases and J lost 5 bases. The CDR3 is CASSGVAGGETQYF. DNA of the CDR3: TGCGCCAGCAGCGGGGTGGCAGGGGGTGAGACCCAGTACTTC.

The rearrangement links TRBV4-1 to TRBJ2-7; perhaps TRBD2 as D (5 bases). The ends were cut back, 0 bases at V and 4 bases at J, with 13 bases in the middle. This CDR3 has 15 amino acids. Germline V gene data show CDR1 as MGHRA and CDR2 as YSYEKL. The CDR3 is CASSQDTAGEYEQYF. In DNA, the CDR3 is TGCGCCAGCAGCCAAGATACCGCCGGGGAATACGAGCAGTACTTC.

The V and J genes are TRBV5-1 and TRBJ2-7; no clear D. The CDR3 is 15 residues long. Germline assignment: CDR1 SGHRS and CDR2 YFSETQ. V was clipped by 3 bases and J by 6 bases, with 19 bases between them. The CDR3 is CASSSLGFDLGEQYF. In DNA form, the CDR3 reads TGCGCCAGCAGCTCGCTCGGGTTTGATTTGGGCGAGCAGTACTTC.

The chain is built from TRBV5-1 and TRBJ2-7; 9 nucleotides match TRBD2. The CDR3 is 16 residues long. The J segment lost 2 bases and the V segment lost 0 bases, leaving 6 bases of the junction unmatched. Germline loops: CDR1 SGHRS, CDR2 YFSETQ. The CDR3 DNA is TGCGCCAGCAGCTTGGCCCTAGCGGGATCCACCTACGAGCAGTACTTC. Encoded protein: CASSLALAGSTYEQYF. The full variable domain, rest sourced from reference TRBV5-1 and TRBJ2-7, is KAGVTQTPRYLIKTRGQQVTLSCSPISGHRSVSWYQQTPGQGLQFLFEYFSETQRNKGNFPGRFSGRQFSNSRSEMNVSTLELGDSALYLCASSLALAGSTYEQYFGPGTRLTVT.

This CDR3 reads CASSEALFAAGYGYTF. For the CDR3, the DNA is TGTGCCAGCAGTGAAGCGCTTTTCGCCGCGGGCTATGGCTACACCTTC. V gene TRBV2 combines with J gene TRBJ1-2, with D unclear. Germline CDR1 is SNHLY and CDR2 is FYNNEI. Trimming shortened V by 0 bases and J by 4 bases, and 15 bases separated the two germline ends. The CDR3 spans 16 residues.

The chain is built from TRBV19 and TRBJ1-2; 7 bases align to TRBD1. Germline V gives CDR1 LNHDA, CDR2 SQIVND (reference sequence). Unmatched junction bases numbered 8, after V lost 3 bases and J lost 4 bases. The length of the CDR3 is 15 residues. The CDR3 loop is CASSILATGAYGYTF. Written as DNA, the CDR3 is TGTGCCAGTAGTATCCTCGCTACAGGGGCCTATGGCTACACCTTC.

The chain recombines TRBV6-5 with TRBJ2-7, with 7 bases lining up with TRBD1. Germline values: CDR1 MNHEY, CDR2 SVGAGI. J gave up 2 bases and V 6 bases, and 10 bases lay outside the gene matches. The CDR3 has 15 residues. CDR3 sequence reads: CASSLTPTGPYEQYF. The CDR3, as DNA: TGTGCCAGCAGCCTCACCCCGACAGGGCCCTACGAGCAGTACTTC.

This rearrangement joins TRBV9 to TRBJ2-5; 13 bases fit TRBD2. This CDR3 is 19 amino acids long. Trimming cost V 3 bases and J 0 bases; bases outside gene matches: 11. Germline assignment: CDR1 SGDLS and CDR2 YYNGEE. The CDR3 DNA sequence: TGTGCCAGCAGCGACCTCGGACTAGCGGGGGTCGCGTACCAAGAGACCCAGTACTTC. Its protein is CASSDLGLAGVAYQETQYF.

The J gene is TRBJ2-5, the V gene TRBV30; 8 nucleotides line up with TRBD1. Per the germline V gene, CDR1 is GTSNPN and CDR2 is SVGIG (reference sequence). V was clipped by 1 base and J by 0 bases; unmatched bases: 4. The CDR3 has 15 residues. CDR3 nucleotide sequence: TGTGCCTGGAGTGCCTTGGACAGGGACCAAGAGACCCAGTACTTC. Protein: CAWSALDRDQETQYF.

This rearrangement joins TRBV6-2 or TRBV6-3 to TRBJ2-1, with 13 bases fitting TRBD2. J was trimmed by 8 bases and V by 0 bases; bases with no gene match: 4. This CDR3 spans 16 amino acids. Germline loops: CDR1 MNHEY, CDR2 SVGEGT. CDR3 in DNA: TGTGCCAGCAGTTACTCGGGACTAGCGGGGCCCCATGAGCAGTTCTTC. This encodes CASSYSGLAGPHEQFF.

J is TRBJ2-7 and V is TRBV27; TRBD1 matches at 8 bases. In germline, CDR1 is MNHEY, CDR2 SMNVEV (reference sequence). The junction had 12 bases not matched to a gene; V was cut back by 8 bases and J by 3 bases. The CDR3 consists of 15 residues. This CDR3 reads CASRQIGTGVYEQYF. CDR3 DNA sequence: TGTGCCAGCCGTCAGATCGGGACAGGTGTCTACGAGCAGTACTTC.

The chain employs TRBV24-1 and TRBJ2-5; D might be TRBD2 (6 bases). This CDR3 spans 15 amino acids. Germline V gene data show CDR1 as KGHDR and CDR2 as SFDVKD. Trimming shortened V by 5 bases and J by 5 bases, and 17 bases separated the two germline ends. The CDR3 nucleotides are TGTGCCACCAGTGCCTCTCTTCCGGGACTGGAGACCCAGTACTTC. Translated: CATSASLPGLETQYF.

The gene calls are TRBV4-2 and TRBJ2-1; 9 nucleotides agree with TRBD1. From germline, CDR1 is LGHNA and CDR2 YNFKEQ. The CDR3 is made up of 16 amino acids. J gave up 1 base and V 4 bases, and 5 bases lay outside the gene matches. The CDR3 is CASSLADRGSYNEQFF. The CDR3 coding sequence is TGTGCCAGCAGCCTCGCGGACAGGGGTTCCTACAATGAGCAGTTCTTC.

This chain joins TRBV7-9 and TRBJ2-5; D call uncertain. Between the trimmed V and J ends, which lost 0 bases and 3 bases, there was a span of 8 bases. Per germline, CDR1 SEHNR and CDR2 FQNEAQ (reference sequence). The CDR3 runs 14 residues. CDR3 sequence reads: CASSLAGAEETQYF. The CDR3 DNA follows: TGTGCCAGCAGCTTAGCGGGCGCCGAAGAGACCCAGTACTTC. The complete variable domain, with remaining parts taken from reference TRBV7-9 and TRBJ2-5, reads DTGVSQNPRHKITKRGQNVTFRCDPISEHNRLYWYRQTLGQGPEFLTYFQNEAQLEKSRLLSDRFSAERPKGSFSTLEIQRTEQGDSAMYLCASSLAGAEETQYFGPGTRLLVL.

The gene calls are TRBV10-3 and TRBJ1-4; D is unresolved. V dropped 0 bases and J dropped 2 bases, with 10 bases sitting between them. The CDR3 extends over 16 amino acids. Germline values: CDR1 ENHRY, CDR2 SYGVKD. CDR3 residues: CAISESGGRTNEKLFF. The CDR3 DNA sequence: TGTGCCATCAGTGAGTCGGGAGGGCGCACTAATGAAAAACTGTTTTTT.

The chain links TRBV19 to TRBJ1-2; D uncertain. This CDR3 is built from 11 residues. Between the trimmed V and J ends, which lost 11 bases and 4 bases, there was a span of 11 bases. Germline-derived CDR1 and CDR2 are LNHDA and SQIVND (reference sequence). CDR3 in DNA: TGTGCCGGTGGAGGGTCCTATGGCTACACCTTC. Translated: CAGGGSYGYTF. Full variable domain (outside the CDR3, taken from reference TRBV19 and TRBJ1-2): DGGITQSPKYLFRKEGQNVTLSCEQNLNHDAMYWYRQDPGQGLRLIYYSQIVNDFQKGDIAEGYSVSREKKESFPLTVTSAQKNPTAFYLCAGGGSYGYTFGSGTRLTVV.

This chain joins TRBV4-2 and TRBJ1-5, with a weak D call TRBD1 (5 bases). In germline, CDR1 is LGHNA, CDR2 YNFKEQ. The CDR3 runs 15 residues. V dropped 1 base and J dropped 1 base, with 8 bases sitting between them. The CDR3 DNA follows: TGTGCCAGCAGCCAAGGGCAGGGCAGCAATCAGCCCCAGCATTTT. Protein sequence: CASSQGQGSNQPQHF.

The chain has TRBV29-1 and TRBJ2-7; D is uncertain. From germline, CDR1 is SQVTM and CDR2 ANQGSEA. This CDR3 is 12 amino acids long. The V end lost 3 bases, the J end lost 2 bases, and 8 bases lay between the germline ends. The CDR3 region is CSVETDTYEQYF. Here the CDR3 DNA reads TGCAGCGTTGAGACTGATACCTACGAGCAGTACTTC.

Note on this clone: A junction end diverges from the germline sequence, so it may reflect a read error. The V and J genes are TRBV7-2 and TRBJ2-1; D may be TRBD1 (6 bases). Looked up from germline, CDR1 is SGHTA and CDR2 is FQGNSA. This CDR3 contains 15 residues. CDR3 nucleotide sequence: TGTGCCAGCAGCTCATCCGGGACAAGCTACGATGAGCAGTTCTTC. Protein product: CASSSSGTSYDEQFF.

The J gene is TRBJ1-1, the V gene TRBV27, with 7 nucleotides matching TRBD1. The CDR3 has 14 residues. Germline V lookup: CDR1 MNHEY, CDR2 SMNVEV (reference sequence). The V gene end was trimmed by 4 bases and the J gene end by 7 bases; junction bases not matched to a gene: 9. CDR3 sequence: CASSSGGGNDEAFF. In DNA, the CDR3 is TGTGCCAGCAGTTCGGGAGGGGGCAACGATGAAGCTTTCTTT.

The chain carries TRBV28 and TRBJ1-2; perhaps TRBD1 as D (5 bases). Trimming left V 6 bases short and J 7 bases short, with 24 bases between. Germline lookup yields CDR1 MDHEN and CDR2 SYDVKM. The CDR3 covers 16 residues. CDR3 region: CASSPSDVWGVGGYTF. The CDR3, as DNA: TGTGCCAGCAGCCCGTCCGACGTTTGGGGGGTCGGTGGCTACACCTTC.

The CDR3 spells CAWSGGQVLNEQFF. CDR3 DNA sequence: TGTGCCTGGAGTGGAGGACAGGTGCTCAATGAGCAGTTCTTC. The chain recombines TRBV30 with TRBJ2-1; 7 nucleotides align to TRBD1. Trimming removed 1 base from V and 6 bases from J; junction bases left unmatched: 6. The germline V gene has CDR1 GTSNPN and CDR2 SVGIG (reference sequence). The CDR3 sequence is 14 residues long.

This clone has just a few counts. CDR3 region: CASSPQRDRNYGYTF. The CDR3, as DNA: TGTGCCAGCAGTCCCCAAAGGGACAGGAACTATGGCTACACCTTC. The V and J genes are TRBV27 and TRBJ1-2, with 8 bases identical to TRBD1. The trim removed 5 bases at V and 2 bases at J, leaving 7 bases unmatched. The CDR3 has 15 residues. Germline CDR1 MNHEY, CDR2 SMNVEV (reference sequence).

J is TRBJ2-7 and V is TRBV3-1 (or the pseudogene TRBV3-2); D is possibly TRBD1 (7 bases). Germline loops: CDR1 LGHDT, CDR2 YNNKEL (reference sequence). There are 13 residues in the CDR3. Between the trimmed V and J ends, which lost 2 bases and 4 bases, there was a span of 9 bases. CDR3 nucleotides: TGTGCCAGCAGCCAACAGGGGGGATACGAGCAGTACTTC. Encoded protein: CASSQQGGYEQYF.

The chain recombines TRBV4-3 with TRBJ2-1; D remains ambiguous. Germline lookup yields CDR1 LGHNA and CDR2 YSLEER. V gave up 0 bases and J gave up 0 bases, with 12 bases separating them. CDR3 length equals 17 residues. The CDR3: CASSQDVRRSSYNEQFF. The CDR3 DNA follows: TGCGCCAGCAGCCAAGATGTACGTAGGAGCTCCTACAATGAGCAGTTCTTC.

The chain carries TRBV5-6 and TRBJ2-3; 8 bases match TRBD2. Looked up from germline, CDR1 is SGHDT and CDR2 is YYEEEE. The CDR3 has 15 amino acids. V shed 4 bases, J shed 4 bases, and the junction held 8 bases outside the gene matches. CDR3 loop: CASSPRAAGADTQYF. The CDR3 DNA follows: TGTGCCAGCAGCCCTCGGGCAGCGGGGGCAGATACGCAGTATTTT.

The chain links TRBV2 to TRBJ1-2, with TRBD1 as a possible D gene (5 bases). The germline V gene has CDR1 SNHLY and CDR2 FYNNEI. The CDR3 totals 12 residues. The V end was cut by 7 bases, the J end by 8 bases, with 14 bases between. As DNA, the CDR3 is TGTGCCAGCAATGAGGCGCGGGGCGGCTACACCTTC. Translated, it gives CASNEARGGYTF.